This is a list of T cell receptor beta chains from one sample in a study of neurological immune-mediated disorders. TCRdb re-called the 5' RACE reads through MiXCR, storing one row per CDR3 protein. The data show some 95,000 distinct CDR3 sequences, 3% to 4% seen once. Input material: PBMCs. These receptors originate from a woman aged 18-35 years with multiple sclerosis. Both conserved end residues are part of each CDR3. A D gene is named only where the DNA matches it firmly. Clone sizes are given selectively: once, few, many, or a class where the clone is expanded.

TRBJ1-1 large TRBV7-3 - TGTGCCAGCAGCATCCGATTCGGACCGAACACTGAAGCTTTCTTT CASSIRFGPNTEAFF
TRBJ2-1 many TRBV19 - TGTGCCAGTAGACCGTTAAGGACTCCCTACAATGAGCAGTTCTTC CASRPLRTPYNEQFF
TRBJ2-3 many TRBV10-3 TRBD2 TGTGCCATCACCCTAGCGGGTCGCACAGATACGCAGTATTTT CAITLAGRTDTQYF
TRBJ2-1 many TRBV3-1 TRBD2 TGTGCCAGCAATTTGCGCGGGAGGGGTAATGAGCAGTTCTTC CASNLRGRGNEQFF
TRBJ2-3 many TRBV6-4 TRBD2 TGTGCCAGCAGTGAGTCGACTAGCGGGGTCCCAGATACGCAGTATTTT CASSESTSGVPDTQYF
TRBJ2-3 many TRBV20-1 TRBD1 TGCAGTGCTAGGGGAATTGCAGGGGGCGTCTTTACAGATACGCAGTATTTT CSARGIAGGVFTDTQYF
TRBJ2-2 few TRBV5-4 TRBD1 TGTGCCAGCAGCTCCAGGGACAGAATTAACACCGGGGAGCTGTTTTTT CASSSRDRINTGELFF
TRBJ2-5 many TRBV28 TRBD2 TGTGCCAGCAGTCTCTCGCCGGGACTAGCGGGAGGATTCGGGACCCAGTACTTC CASSLSPGLAGGFGTQYF
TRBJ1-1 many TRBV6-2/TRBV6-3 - TGTGCCAGCAGTTCCCGCGTGGGAAGGACTGAAGCTTTCTTT CASSSRVGRTEAFF
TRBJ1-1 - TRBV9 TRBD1 TGTGCCAGCAGCGCCGCGACAGGGGGCACTGAAGCTTTCTTT CASSAATGGTEAFF
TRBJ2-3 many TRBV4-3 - TGCGCCAGCAGCCAGGAACCGCGAAGCGCGGATACGCAGTATTTT CASSQEPRSADTQYF
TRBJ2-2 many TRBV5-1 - TGCGCCAGCAAGGACGTGAACACCGGGGAGCTGTTTTTT CASKDVNTGELFF
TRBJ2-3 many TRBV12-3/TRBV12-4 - TGTGCCAGCAGTTCCGCAGGAGATACGCAGTATTTT CASSSAGDTQYF
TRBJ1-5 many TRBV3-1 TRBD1 TGTGCCAGCAGCCTCATGACAGGGGGGGGACAGCCCCAGCATTTT CASSLMTGGGQPQHF
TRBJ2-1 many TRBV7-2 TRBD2 TGTGCCAGCAGCTTAAGTCAAGCGGGAGTCAATGAGCAGTTCTTC CASSLSQAGVNEQFF
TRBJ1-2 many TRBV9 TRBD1 TGTGCCAGCAGCGCCTTCACGGGACAGAACTATGGCTACACCTTC CASSAFTGQNYGYTF
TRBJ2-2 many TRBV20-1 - TGCAGTGCGAGGCAGGGGAGTGGCACCGGGGAGCTGTTTTTT CSARQGSGTGELFF
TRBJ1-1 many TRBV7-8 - TGTGCCAGCAGGCATCGGGCGGGGACGAACACTGAAGCTTTCTTT CASRHRAGTNTEAFF
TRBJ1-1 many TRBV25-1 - TGTGCCAGCAGTGAAGAACCAGGGATGAACACTGAAGCTTTCTTT CASSEEPGMNTEAFF
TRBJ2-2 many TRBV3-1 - TGTGCCAGCAGCCAACCCCCCGGCGGGGAGCTGTTTTTT CASSQPPGGELFF
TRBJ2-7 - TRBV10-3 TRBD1 TGTGCCATCAGTGAGCTCTCCTCGGGACAGGGAAACTACGAGCAGTACTTC CAISELSSGQGNYEQYF
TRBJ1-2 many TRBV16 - TGTGCCAGCAGCCCCGAGGGGAAGAAATCTAACTATGGCTACACCTTC CASSPEGKKSNYGYTF
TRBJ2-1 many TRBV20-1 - TGCAGTGCTTGGAGGTCCGCCTACAATGAGCAGTTCTTC CSAWRSAYNEQFF
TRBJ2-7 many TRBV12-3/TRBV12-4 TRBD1 TGTGCCAGCAGTTCTCGACAGGGTAGCTACGAGCAGTACTTC CASSSRQGSYEQYF
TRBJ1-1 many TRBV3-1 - TGTGCCAGCAGCCAAGATATGAGGAACACTGAAGCTTTCTTT CASSQDMRNTEAFF
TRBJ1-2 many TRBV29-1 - TGCAGCGTTGAAGATCGATCGGATAACTATGGCTACACCTTC CSVEDRSDNYGYTF
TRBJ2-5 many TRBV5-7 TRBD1 TGTGCCAGCAGCTTAACAGGGGTGGCCGAGACCCAGTACTTC CASSLTGVAETQYF
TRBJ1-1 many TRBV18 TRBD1 TGTGCCAGCTCACTACAGGGGGCATTGAACACTGAAGCTTTCTTT CASSLQGALNTEAFF
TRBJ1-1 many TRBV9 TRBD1 TGTGCCAGCAGCGGAACACAGGGGGCGGACACTGAAGCTTTCTTT CASSGTQGADTEAFF
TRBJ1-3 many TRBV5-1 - TGCGCCAGCAGCTTAGGGGACACCGGCTCTGGAAACACCATATATTTT CASSLGDTGSGNTIYF
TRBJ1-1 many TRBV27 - TGTGCCAGCAGTGAGACCAGGAACACTGAAGCTTTCTTT CASSETRNTEAFF
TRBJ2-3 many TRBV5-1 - TGCGCCAGCCGCGGAGGGGGAATCCCCACAGATACGCAGTATTTT CASRGGGIPTDTQYF
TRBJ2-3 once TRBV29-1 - TGCAGCGCGGAGGTGGCCAGCAATCAGCCCCAGTATTTT CSAEVASNQPQYF
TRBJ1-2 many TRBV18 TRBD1 TGTGCCAGCTCACCCGGGACAGGGGGAGACTATGGCTACACCTTC CASSPGTGGDYGYTF
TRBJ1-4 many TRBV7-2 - TGTGCCAGCAGCCGGACAGAGAATGAAAAACTGTTTTTT CASSRTENEKLFF
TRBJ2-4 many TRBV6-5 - TGTGCCAGCTATAACCTCGGGGGAGCCAAAAACATTCAGTACTTC CASYNLGGAKNIQYF
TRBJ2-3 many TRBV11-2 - TGTGCCAGCAGCGATCGACAGCTCACAGATACGCAGTATTTT CASSDRQLTDTQYF
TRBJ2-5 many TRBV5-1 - TGCGCCAGCAGCGCCGACAGGACCCAAGAGACCCAGTACTTC CASSADRTQETQYF
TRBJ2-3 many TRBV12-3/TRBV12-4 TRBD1 TGTGCCAGCAGCACAGGGGAAGCAGATACGCAGTATTTT CASSTGEADTQYF
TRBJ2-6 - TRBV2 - TGTGCCAGCAGTGTGCTAACTGGGGCCAACGTCCTGACTTTC CASSVLTGANVLTF
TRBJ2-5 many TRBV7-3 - TGTGCCAGCAGCTTATTTGGGGCAGCCCAAGAGACCCAGTACTTC CASSLFGAAQETQYF
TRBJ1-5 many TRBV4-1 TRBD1 TGCGCCAGCCGGCCCGGGACAGGACCCAATCAGCCCCAGCATTTT CASRPGTGPNQPQHF
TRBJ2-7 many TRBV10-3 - TGTGCCATCAGTGAGACCCAGGCGCACTACGAGCAGTACTTC CAISETQAHYEQYF
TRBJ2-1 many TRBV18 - TGTGCCAGCTCACCACTAGAACAGGGCTTTAATGAGCAGTTCTTC CASSPLEQGFNEQFF
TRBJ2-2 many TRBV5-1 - TGCGCCAGCAGCCCAACGGGCTTAATCGCGAACACCGGGGAGCTGTTTTTT CASSPTGLIANTGELFF
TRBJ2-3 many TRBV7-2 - TGTGCCAGCAGCTTTTCACGCACAGATACGCAGTATTTT CASSFSRTDTQYF